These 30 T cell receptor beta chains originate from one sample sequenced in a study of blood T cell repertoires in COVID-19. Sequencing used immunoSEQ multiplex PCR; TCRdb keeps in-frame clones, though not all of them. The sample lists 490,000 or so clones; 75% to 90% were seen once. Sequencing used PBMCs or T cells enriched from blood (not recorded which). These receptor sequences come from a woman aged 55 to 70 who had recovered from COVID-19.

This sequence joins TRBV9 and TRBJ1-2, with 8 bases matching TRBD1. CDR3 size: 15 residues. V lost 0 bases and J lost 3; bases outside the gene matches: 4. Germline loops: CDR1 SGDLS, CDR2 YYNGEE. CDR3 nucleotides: TGTGCCAGCAGCGTAGAAGACAGGGGATACTATGGCTACACCTTC. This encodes CASSVEDRGYYGYTF.

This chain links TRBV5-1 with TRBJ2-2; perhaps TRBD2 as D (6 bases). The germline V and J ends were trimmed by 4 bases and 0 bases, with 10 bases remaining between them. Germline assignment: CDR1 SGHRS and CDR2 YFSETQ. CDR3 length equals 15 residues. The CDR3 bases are TGCGCCAGCAGCCGGCCGGGGGCGAACACCGGGGAGCTGTTTTTT. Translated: CASSRPGANTGELFF.

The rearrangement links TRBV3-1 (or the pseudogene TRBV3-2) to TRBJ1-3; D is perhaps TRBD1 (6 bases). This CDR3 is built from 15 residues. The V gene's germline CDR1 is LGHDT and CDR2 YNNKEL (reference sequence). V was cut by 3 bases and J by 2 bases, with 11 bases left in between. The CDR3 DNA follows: TGTGCCAGCAGCCATACCGGGACAACTGGAAACACCATATATTTT. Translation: CASSHTGTTGNTIYF.

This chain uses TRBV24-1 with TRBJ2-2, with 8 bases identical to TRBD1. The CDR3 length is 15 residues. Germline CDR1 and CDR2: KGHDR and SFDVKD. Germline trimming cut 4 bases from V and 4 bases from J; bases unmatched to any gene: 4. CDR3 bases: TGTGCCACCAGTGAATCAGGGGGCCCCACCGGGGAGCTGTTTTTT. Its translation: CATSESGGPTGELFF.

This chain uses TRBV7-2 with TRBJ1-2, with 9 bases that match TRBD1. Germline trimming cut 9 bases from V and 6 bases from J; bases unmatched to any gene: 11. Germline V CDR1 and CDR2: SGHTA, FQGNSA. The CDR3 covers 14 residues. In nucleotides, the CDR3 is TGTGCCAGTACATCCCGACAGGGGGTTCATGGCTACACCTTC. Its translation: CASTSRQGVHGYTF.

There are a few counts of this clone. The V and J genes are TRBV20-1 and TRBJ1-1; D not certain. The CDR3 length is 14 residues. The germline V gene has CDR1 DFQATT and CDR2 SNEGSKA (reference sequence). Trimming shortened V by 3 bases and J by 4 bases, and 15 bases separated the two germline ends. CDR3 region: CSASSHASGTEAFF. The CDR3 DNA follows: TGCAGTGCTAGTTCTCATGCTAGTGGCACTGAAGCTTTCTTT.

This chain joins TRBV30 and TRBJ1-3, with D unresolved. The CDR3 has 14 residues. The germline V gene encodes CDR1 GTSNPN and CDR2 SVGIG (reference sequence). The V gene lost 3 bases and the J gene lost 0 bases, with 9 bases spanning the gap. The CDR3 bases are TGTGCCTGGAGGCCAGTTCTCTCTGGAAACACCATATATTTT. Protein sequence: CAWRPVLSGNTIYF. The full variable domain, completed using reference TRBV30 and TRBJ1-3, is SQTIHQWPATLVQPVGSPLSLECTVEGTSNPNLYWYRQAAGRGLQLLFYSVGIGQISSEVPQNLSASRPQDRQFILSSKKLLLSDSGFYLCAWRPVLSGNTIYFGEGSWLTVV.

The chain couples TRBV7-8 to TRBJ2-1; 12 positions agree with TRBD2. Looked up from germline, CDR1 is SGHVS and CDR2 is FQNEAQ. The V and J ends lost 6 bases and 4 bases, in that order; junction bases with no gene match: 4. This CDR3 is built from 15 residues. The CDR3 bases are TGTGCCAGCAGTCATGGGACTAGCGGGTACAATGAGCAGTTCTTC. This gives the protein CASSHGTSGYNEQFF.

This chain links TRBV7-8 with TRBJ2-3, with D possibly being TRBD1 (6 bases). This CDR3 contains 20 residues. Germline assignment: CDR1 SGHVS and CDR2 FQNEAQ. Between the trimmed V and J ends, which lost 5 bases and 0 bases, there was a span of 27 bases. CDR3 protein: CASSGTSDRGGGSSTDTQYF. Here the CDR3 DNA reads TGTGCCAGCAGCGGAACATCGGACAGAGGTGGCGGTTCTAGCACAGATACGCAGTATTTT.

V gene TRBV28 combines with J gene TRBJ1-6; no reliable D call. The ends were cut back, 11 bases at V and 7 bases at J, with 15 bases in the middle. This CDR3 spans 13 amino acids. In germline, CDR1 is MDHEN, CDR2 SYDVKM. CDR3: CAFGGGRNSPLHF. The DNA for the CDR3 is TGTGCCTTCGGAGGAGGGCGGAATTCACCCCTCCACTTT.

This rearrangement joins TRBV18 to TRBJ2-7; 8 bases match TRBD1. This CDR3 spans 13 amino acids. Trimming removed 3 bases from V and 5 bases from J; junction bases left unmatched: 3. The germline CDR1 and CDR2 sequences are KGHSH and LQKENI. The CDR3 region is CASSPDRVHEQYF. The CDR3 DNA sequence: TGTGCCAGCTCACCGGACAGGGTACACGAGCAGTACTTC.

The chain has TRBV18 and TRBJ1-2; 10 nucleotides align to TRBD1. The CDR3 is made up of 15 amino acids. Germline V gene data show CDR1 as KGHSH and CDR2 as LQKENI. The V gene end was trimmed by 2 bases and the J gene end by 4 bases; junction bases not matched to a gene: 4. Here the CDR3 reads CASSPGQGVGYGYTF. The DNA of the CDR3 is TGTGCCAGCTCACCAGGACAGGGGGTCGGCTATGGCTACACCTTC. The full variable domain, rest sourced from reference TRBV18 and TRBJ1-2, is NAGVMQNPRHLVRRRGQEARLRCSPMKGHSHVYWYRQLPEEGLKFMVYLQKENIIDESGMPKERFSAEFPKEGPSILRIQQVVRGDSAAYFCASSPGQGVGYGYTFGSGTRLTVV.

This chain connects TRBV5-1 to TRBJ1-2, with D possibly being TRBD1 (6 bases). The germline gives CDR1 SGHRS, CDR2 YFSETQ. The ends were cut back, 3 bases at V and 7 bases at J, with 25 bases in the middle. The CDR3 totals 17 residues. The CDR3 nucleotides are TGCGCCAGCAGCTCAACCAACATCGGACAGAAATCGAGTGGCTACACCTTC. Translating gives CASSSTNIGQKSSGYTF. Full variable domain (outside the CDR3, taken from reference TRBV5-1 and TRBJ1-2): KAGVTQTPRYLIKTRGQQVTLSCSPISGHRSVSWYQQTPGQGLQFLFEYFSETQRNKGNFPGRFSGRQFSNSRSEMNVSTLELGDSALYLCASSSTNIGQKSSGYTFGSGTRLTVV.

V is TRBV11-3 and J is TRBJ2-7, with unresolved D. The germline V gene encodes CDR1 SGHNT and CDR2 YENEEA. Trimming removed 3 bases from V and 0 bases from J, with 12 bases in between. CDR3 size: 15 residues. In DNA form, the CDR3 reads TGTGCCAGCAGCTTCCGCACAACCCCCTCCTACGAGCAGTACTTC. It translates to CASSFRTTPSYEQYF.

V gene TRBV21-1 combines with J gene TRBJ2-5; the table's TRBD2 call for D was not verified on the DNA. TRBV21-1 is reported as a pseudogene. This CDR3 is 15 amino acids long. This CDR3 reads CATLKGRGYQETQYF. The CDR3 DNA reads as TGTGCCACCCTCAAAGGGCGGGGGTACCAAGAGACCCAGTACTTC.

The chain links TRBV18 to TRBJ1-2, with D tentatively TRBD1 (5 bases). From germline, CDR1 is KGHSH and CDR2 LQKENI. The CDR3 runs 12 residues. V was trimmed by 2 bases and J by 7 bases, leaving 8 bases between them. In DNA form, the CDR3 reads TGTGCCAGCTCACCAGGGGGAGGTGGCTACACCTTC. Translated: CASSPGGGGYTF. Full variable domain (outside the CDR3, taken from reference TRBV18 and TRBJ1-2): NAGVMQNPRHLVRRRGQEARLRCSPMKGHSHVYWYRQLPEEGLKFMVYLQKENIIDESGMPKERFSAEFPKEGPSILRIQQVVRGDSAAYFCASSPGGGGYTFGSGTRLTVV.

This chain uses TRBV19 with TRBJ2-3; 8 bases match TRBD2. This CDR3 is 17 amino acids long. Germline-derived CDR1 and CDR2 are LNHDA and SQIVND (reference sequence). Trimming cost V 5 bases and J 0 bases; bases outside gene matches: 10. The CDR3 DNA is TGTGCCAGTAGTTTCCCCCCGGGGGGGACAAGCACAGATACGCAGTATTTT. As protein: CASSFPPGGTSTDTQYF.

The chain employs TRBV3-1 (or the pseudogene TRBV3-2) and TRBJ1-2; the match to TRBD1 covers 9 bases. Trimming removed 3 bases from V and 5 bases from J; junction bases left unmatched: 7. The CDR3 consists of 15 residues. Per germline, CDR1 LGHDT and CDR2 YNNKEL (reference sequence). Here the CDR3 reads CASSQISDRGYGYTF. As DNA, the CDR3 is TGTGCCAGCAGCCAGATTTCGGACAGGGGTTATGGCTACACCTTC.

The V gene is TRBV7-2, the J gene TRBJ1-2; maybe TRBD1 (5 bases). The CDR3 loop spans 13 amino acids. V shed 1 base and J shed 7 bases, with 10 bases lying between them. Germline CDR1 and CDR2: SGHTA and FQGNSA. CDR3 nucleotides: TGTGCCAGCAGCTTAGGGACACTAAGTGGCTACACCTTC. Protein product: CASSLGTLSGYTF.

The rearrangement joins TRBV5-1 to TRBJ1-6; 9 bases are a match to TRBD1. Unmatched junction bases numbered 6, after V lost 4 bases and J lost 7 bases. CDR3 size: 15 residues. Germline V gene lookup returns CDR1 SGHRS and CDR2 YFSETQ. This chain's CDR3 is CASSPQTGGNSPLHF. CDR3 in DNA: TGCGCCAGCAGCCCCCAGACAGGGGGGAATTCACCCCTCCACTTT.

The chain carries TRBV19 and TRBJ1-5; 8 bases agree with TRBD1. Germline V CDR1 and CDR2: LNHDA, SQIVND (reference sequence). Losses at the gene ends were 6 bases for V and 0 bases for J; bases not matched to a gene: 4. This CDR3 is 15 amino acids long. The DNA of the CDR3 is TGTGCCAGTAGGGACAGGGCGTATAGCAATCAGCCCCAGCATTTT. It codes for CASRDRAYSNQPQHF. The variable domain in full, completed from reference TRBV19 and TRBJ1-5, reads DGGITQSPKYLFRKEGQNVTLSCEQNLNHDAMYWYRQDPGQGLRLIYYSQIVNDFQKGDIAEGYSVSREKKESFPLTVTSAQKNPTAFYLCASRDRAYSNQPQHFGDGTRLSIL.

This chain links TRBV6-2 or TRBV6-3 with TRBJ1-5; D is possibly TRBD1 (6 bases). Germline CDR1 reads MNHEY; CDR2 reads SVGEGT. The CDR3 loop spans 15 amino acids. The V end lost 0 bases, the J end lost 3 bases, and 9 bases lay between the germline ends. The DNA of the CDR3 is TGTGCCAGCAGTTACTCACAGGGTTCCAATCAGCCCCAGCATTTT. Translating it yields CASSYSQGSNQPQHF.

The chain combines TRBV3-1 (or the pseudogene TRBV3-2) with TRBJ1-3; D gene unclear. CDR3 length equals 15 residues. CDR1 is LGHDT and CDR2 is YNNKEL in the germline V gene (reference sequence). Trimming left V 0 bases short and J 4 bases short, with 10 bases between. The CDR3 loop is CASSQDTGIGNTIYF. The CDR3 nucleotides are TGTGCCAGCAGCCAAGATACGGGGATCGGAAACACCATATATTTT.

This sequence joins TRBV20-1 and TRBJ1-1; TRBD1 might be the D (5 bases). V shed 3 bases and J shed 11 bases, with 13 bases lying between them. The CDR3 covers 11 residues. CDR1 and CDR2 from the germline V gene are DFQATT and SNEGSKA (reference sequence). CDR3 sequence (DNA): TGCAGTGCTAGTGGGGGGACTGGGGCTTTCTTT. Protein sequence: CSASGGTGAFF.

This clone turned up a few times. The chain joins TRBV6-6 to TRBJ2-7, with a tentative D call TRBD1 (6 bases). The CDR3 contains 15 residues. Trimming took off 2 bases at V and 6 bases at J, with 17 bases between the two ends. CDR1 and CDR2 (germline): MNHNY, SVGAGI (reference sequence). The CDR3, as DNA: TGTGCCAGCAGTTACCTCGGACAGTCCTCGGGCGAGCAGTACGTC. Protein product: CASSYLGQSSGEQYV.

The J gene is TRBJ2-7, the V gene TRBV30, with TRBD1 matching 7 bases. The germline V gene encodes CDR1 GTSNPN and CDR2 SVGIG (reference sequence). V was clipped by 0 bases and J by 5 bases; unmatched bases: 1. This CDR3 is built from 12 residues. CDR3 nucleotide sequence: TGTGCCTGGAGTGTAGGGGGCCACGAGCAGTACGTC. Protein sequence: CAWSVGGHEQYV.

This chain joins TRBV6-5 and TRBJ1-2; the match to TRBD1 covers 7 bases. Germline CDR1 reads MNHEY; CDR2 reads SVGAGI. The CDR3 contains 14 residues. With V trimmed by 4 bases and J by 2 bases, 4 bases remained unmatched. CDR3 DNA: TGTGCCAGCAGTTGGGACAGCGAGAACTATGGCTACACCTTC. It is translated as CASSWDSENYGYTF.

For the CDR3, the DNA is TGTGCCAGCAGTTCTACCCGACAGGGAAAAGCTTTCTTT. Translation gives CASSSTRQGKAFF. This chain uses TRBV6-5 with TRBJ1-1; 7 nucleotides align to TRBD1. The CDR3 consists of 13 residues. CDR1 and CDR2 from the germline V gene are MNHEY and SVGAGI. The V segment lost 4 bases and the J segment 9 bases; nucleotides outside the gene matches: 8.

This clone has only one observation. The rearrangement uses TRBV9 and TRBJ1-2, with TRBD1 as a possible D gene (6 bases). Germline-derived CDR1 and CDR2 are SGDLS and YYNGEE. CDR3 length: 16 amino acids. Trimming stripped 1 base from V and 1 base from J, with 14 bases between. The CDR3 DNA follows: TGTGCCAGCAGCGTATCATTGGACAGCCTTAACTATGGCTACACCTTC. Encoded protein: CASSVSLDSLNYGYTF.

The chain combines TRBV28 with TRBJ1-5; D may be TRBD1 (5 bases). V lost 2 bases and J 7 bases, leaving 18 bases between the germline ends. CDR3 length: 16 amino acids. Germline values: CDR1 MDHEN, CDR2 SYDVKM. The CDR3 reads CASSLSWAGKIQPQHF. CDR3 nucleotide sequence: TGTGCCAGCAGTTTAAGTTGGGCAGGGAAAATCCAGCCCCAGCATTTT.